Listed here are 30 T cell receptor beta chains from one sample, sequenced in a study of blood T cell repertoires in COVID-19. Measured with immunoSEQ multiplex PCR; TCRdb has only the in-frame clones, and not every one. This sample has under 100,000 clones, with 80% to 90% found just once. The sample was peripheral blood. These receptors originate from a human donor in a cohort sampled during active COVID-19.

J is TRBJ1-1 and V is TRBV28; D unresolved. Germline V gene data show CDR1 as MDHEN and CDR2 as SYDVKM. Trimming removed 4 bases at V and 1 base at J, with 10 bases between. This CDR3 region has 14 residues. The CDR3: CASSSGAENTEAFF. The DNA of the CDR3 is TGTGCCAGCAGTTCGGGTGCAGAGAACACTGAAGCTTTCTTT.

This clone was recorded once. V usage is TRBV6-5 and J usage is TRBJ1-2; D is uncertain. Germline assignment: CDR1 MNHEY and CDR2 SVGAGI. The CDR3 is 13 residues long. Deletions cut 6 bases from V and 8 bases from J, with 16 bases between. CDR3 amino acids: CASREDGEEGYTF. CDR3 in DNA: TGTGCCAGCAGGGAGGACGGGGAGGAGGGCTACACCTTC.

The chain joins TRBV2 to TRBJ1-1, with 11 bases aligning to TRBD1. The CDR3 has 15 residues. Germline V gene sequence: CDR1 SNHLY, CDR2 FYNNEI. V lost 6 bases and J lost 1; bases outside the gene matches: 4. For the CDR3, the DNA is TGTGCCAGCAGGGACAGGGGGCTGGGGAACACTGAAGCTTTCTTT. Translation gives CASRDRGLGNTEAFF. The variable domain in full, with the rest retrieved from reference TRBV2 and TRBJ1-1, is EPEVTQTPSHQVTQMGQEVILRCVPISNHLYFYWYRQILGQKVEFLVSFYNNEISEKSEIFDDQFSVERPDGSNFTLKIRSTKLEDSAMYFCASRDRGLGNTEAFFGQGTRLTVV.

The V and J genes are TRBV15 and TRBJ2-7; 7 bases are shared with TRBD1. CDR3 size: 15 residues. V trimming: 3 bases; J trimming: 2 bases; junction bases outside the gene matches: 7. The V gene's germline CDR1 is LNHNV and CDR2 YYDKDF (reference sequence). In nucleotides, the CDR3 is TGTGCCACCAGCAGGCCGACAGGGAGCGCCTACGAGCAGTACTTC. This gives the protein CATSRPTGSAYEQYF.

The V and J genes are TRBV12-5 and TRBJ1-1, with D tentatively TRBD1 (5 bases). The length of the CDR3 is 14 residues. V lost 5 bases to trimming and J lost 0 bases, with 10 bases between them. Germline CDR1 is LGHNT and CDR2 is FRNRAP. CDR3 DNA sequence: TGTGCTAGTGGTCGGGGGGAGGTGAACACTGAAGCTTTCTTT. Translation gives CASGRGEVNTEAFF.

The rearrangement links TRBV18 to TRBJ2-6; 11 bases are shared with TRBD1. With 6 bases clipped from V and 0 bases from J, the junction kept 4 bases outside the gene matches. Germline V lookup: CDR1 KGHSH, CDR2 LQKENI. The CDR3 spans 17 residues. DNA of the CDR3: TGTGCCAGCTCCGGACAGGGGGCAAGCTCTGGGGCCAACGTCCTGACTTTC. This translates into CASSGQGASSGANVLTF.

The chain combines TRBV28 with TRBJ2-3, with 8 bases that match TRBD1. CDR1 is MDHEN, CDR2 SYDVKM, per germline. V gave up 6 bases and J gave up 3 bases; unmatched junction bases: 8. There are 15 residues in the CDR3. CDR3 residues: CASRIDRGLTDTQYF. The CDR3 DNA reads TGTGCCAGCAGAATTGACAGGGGCCTAACAGATACGCAGTATTTT.

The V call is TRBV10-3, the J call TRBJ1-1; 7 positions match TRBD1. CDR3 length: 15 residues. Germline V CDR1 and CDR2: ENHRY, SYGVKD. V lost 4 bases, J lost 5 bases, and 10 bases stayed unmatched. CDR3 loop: CAISGAKGAETEAFF. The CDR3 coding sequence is TGTGCCATCAGTGGGGCTAAGGGGGCAGAGACTGAAGCTTTCTTT.

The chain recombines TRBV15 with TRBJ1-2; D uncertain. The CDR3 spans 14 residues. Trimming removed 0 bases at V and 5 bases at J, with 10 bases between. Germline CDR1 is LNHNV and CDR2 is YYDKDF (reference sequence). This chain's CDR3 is CATSRDRRSYGYTF. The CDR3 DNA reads TGTGCCACCAGCAGAGATCGCAGGTCTTATGGCTACACCTTC. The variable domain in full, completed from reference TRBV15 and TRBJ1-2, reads DAMVIQNPRYQVTQFGKPVTLSCSQTLNHNVMYWYQQKSSQAPKLLFHYYDKDFNNEADTPDNFQSRRPNTSFCFLDIRSPGLGDTAMYLCATSRDRRSYGYTFGSGTRLTVV.

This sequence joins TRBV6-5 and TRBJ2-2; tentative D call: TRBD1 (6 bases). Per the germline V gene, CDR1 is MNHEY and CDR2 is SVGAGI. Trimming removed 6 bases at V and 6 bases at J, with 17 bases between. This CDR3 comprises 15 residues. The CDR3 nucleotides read TGTGCCAGCAGGGGGGTCGGGACATCATCCGGGGAGCTGTTTTTT. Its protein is CASRGVGTSSGELFF.

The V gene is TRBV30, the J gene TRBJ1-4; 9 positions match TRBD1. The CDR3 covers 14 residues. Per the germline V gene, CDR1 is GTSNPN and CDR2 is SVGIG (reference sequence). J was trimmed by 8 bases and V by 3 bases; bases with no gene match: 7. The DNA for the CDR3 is TGTGCCTGGAGGGCCCGGGACAGGGTAGAAAAACTGTTTTTT. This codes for CAWRARDRVEKLFF.

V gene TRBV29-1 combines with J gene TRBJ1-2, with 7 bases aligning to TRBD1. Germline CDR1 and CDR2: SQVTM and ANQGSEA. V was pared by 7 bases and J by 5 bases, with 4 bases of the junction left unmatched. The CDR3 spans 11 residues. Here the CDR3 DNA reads TGCAGCGGGTCACAGGGGTATGGCTACACCTTC. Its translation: CSGSQGYGYTF.

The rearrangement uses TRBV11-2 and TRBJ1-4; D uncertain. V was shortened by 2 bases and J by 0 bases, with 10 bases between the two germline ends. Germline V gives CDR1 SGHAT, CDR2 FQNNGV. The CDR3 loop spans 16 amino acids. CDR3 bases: TGTGCCAGCAGCTTAAACCAGGTTGCAACTAATGAAAAACTGTTTTTT. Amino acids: CASSLNQVATNEKLFF. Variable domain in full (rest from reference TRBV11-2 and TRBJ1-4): EAGVAQSPRYKIIEKRQSVAFWCNPISGHATLYWYQQILGQGPKLLIQFQNNGVVDDSQLPKDRFSAERLKGVDSTLKIQPAKLEDSAVYLCASSLNQVATNEKLFFGSGTQLSVL.

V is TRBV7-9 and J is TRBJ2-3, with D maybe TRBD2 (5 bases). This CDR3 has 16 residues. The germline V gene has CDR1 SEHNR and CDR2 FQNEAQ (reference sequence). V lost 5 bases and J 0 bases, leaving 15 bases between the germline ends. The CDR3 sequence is CASSVPPSGSTDTQYF. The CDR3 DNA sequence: TGTGCCAGCAGCGTACCCCCCAGCGGCAGCACAGATACGCAGTATTTT.

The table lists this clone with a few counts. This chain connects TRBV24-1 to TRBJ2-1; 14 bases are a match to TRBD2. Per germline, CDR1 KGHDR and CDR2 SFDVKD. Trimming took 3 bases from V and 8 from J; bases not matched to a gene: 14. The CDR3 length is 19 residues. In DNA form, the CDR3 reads TGTGCCACCAGTGATACAACCGGGACTAGCGGGAGTGGGAGATATGAGCAGTTCTTC. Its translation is CATSDTTGTSGSGRYEQFF.

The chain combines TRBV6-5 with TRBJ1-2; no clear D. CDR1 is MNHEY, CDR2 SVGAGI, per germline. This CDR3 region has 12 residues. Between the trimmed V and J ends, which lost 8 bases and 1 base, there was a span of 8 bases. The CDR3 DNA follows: TGTGCCAGCTCGACGGGTAACTATGGCTACACCTTC. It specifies CASSTGNYGYTF.

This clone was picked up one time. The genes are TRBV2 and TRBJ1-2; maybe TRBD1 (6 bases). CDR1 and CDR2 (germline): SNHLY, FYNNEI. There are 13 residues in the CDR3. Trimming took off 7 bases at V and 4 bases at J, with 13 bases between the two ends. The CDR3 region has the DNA TGTGCCAGCAAACCACAGGGCTCCTATGGCTACACCTTC. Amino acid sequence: CASKPQGSYGYTF.

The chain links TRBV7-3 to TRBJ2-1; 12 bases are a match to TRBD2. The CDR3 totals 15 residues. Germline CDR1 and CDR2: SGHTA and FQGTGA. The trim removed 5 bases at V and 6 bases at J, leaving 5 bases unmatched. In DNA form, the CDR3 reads TGTGCCAGCAGCCTAGCGGGAGGGCCTGTCAATGAGCAGTTCTTC. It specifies CASSLAGGPVNEQFF.

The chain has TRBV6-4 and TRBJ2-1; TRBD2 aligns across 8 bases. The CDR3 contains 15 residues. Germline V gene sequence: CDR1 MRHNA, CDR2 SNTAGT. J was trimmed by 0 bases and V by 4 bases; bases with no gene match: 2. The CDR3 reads CASSGLASSYNEQFF. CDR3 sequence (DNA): TGTGCCAGCAGTGGACTAGCGAGCTCCTACAATGAGCAGTTCTTC.

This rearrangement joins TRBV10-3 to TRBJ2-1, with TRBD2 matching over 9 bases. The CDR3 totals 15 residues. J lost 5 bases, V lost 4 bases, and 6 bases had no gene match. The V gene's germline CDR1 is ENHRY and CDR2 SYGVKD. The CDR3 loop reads CAISATSGLDNEQFF. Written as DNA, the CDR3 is TGTGCCATCAGTGCTACTAGCGGGCTAGACAATGAGCAGTTCTTC.

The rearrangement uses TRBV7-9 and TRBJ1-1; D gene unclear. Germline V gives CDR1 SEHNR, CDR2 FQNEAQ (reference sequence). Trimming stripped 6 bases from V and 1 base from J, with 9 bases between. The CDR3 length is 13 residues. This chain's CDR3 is CASSFTGNTEAFF. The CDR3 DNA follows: TGTGCCAGCAGTTTCACCGGGAACACTGAAGCTTTCTTT.

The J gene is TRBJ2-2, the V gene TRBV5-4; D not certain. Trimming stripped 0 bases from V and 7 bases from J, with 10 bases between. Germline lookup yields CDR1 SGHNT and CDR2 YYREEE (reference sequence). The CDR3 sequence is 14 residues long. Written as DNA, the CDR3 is TGTGCCAGCAGCTTGGCCGATGGTAGCGGGGAGCTGTTTTTT. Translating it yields CASSLADGSGELFF.

The CDR3 nucleotides read TGTGCCAGCAGTGAAGGAGCTAGCGGGAGGTTATACGAGCAGTACTTC. Its translation is CASSEGASGRLYEQYF. The chain joins TRBV6-1 to TRBJ2-7, with TRBD2 matching 11 bases. The junction had 6 bases not matched to a gene; V was cut back by 1 base and J by 4 bases. The germline V gene encodes CDR1 MNHNS and CDR2 SASEGT. The CDR3 sequence is 16 residues long.

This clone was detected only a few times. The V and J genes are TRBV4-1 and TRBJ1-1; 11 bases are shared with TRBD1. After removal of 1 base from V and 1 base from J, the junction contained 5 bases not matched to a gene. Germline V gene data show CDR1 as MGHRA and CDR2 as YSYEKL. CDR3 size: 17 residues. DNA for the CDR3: TGCGCCAGCAGCCAAGCCGGGGGACAGGGGGGGAACACTGAAGCTTTCTTT. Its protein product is CASSQAGGQGGNTEAFF.

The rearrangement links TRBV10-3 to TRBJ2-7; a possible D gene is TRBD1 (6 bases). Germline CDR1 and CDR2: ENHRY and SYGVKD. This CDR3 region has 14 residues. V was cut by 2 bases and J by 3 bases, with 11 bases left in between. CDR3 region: CAISETGNRYEQYF. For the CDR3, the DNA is TGTGCCATCAGTGAGACAGGGAATCGCTACGAGCAGTACTTC.

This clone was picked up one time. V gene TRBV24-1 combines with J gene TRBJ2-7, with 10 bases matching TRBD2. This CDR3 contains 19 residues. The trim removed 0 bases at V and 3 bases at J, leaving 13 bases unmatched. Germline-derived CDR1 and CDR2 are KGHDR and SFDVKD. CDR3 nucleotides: TGTGCCACCAGTGATTTGAAGCTAGCGGGAGTTCAGGGTCGCTACGAGCAGTACTTC. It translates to CATSDLKLAGVQGRYEQYF.

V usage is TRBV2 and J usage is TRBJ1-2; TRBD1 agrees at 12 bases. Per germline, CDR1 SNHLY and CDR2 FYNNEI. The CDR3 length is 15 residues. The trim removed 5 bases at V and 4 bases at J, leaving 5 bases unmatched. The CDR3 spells CASSPGQGAFYGYTF. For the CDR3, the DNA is TGTGCCAGCAGTCCGGGACAGGGGGCTTTCTATGGCTACACCTTC.

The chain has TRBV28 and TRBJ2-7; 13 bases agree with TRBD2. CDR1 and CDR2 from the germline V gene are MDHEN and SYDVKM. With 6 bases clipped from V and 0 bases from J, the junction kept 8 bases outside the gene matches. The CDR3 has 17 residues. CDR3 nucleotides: TGTGCCAGCAGGGGACTAGCGGGACACCTCCGCTCCTACGAGCAGTACTTC. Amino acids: CASRGLAGHLRSYEQYF.

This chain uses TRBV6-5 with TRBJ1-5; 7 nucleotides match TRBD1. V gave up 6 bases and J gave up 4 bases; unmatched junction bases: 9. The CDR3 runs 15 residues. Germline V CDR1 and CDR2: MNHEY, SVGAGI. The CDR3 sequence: CASRPRQGPNQPQHF. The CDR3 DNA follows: TGTGCCAGCAGGCCCCGACAGGGCCCGAATCAGCCCCAGCATTTT.

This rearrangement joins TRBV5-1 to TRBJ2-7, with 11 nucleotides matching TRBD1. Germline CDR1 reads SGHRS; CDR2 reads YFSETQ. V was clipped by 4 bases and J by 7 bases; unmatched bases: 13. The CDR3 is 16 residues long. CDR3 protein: CASSATLRDRGKEQYF. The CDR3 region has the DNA TGCGCCAGCAGCGCAACACTCCGGGACAGGGGGAAAGAGCAGTACTTC.